Below, 32 T cell receptor beta chains from the same sample are listed, as sequenced in a study of blood T cell repertoires in COVID-19. Sequencing used immunoSEQ multiplex PCR; TCRdb keeps in-frame clones, though not all of them. The table lists about 220,000 clones, 80% to 85% of them singletons. Material for sequencing was peripheral blood. These receptors were obtained from a human donor in a cohort sampled during active COVID-19.

This chain connects TRBV9 to TRBJ2-5; D is possibly TRBD2 (6 bases). The germline V gene has CDR1 SGDLS and CDR2 YYNGEE. CDR3 length equals 13 residues. V was pared by 4 bases and J by 5 bases, with 12 bases between. CDR3 coding DNA: TGTGCCAGCAGCCGGACTACCACGGAGACCCAGTACTTC. It translates to CASSRTTTETQYF. Combining the CDR3 with reference TRBV9 and TRBJ2-5 gives the whole variable domain DSGVTQTPKHLITATGQRVTLRCSPRSGDLSVYWYQQSLDQGLQFLIQYYNGEERAKGNILERFSAQQFPDLHSELNLSSLELGDSALYFCASSRTTTETQYFGPGTRLLVL.

The rearrangement uses TRBV6-1 and TRBJ2-7, with TRBD1 identical over 10 bases. Germline assignment: CDR1 MNHNS and CDR2 SASEGT. Trimming cost V 2 bases and J 2 bases; bases outside gene matches: 3. This CDR3 has 15 amino acids. CDR3 nucleotide sequence: TGTGCCAGCAGTGAAACCGGGACAGGGGCCTACGAGCAGTACTTC. The encoded protein is CASSETGTGAYEQYF.

V gene TRBV29-1 combines with J gene TRBJ2-3; 7 bases fit TRBD2. The CDR3 runs 13 residues. Germline V gives CDR1 SQVTM, CDR2 ANQGSEA. CDR3 nucleotide sequence: TGCTCAGTGGGGGGGAGGGCCGCAGATACGCAGTATTTT. Amino acids: CSVGGRAADTQYF.

This chain joins TRBV23-1 and TRBJ2-7; D is undetermined. TRBV23-1 is identified as an open reading frame with a role that is uncertain. This CDR3 is 11 amino acids long. The V and J ends lost 2 bases and 5 bases respectively, with 4 bases between them. CDR3 DNA: TGCGCCAGCAGTCAACAGGACGAGCAGTACTTC. It encodes CASSQQDEQYF.

V gene TRBV6-5 combines with J gene TRBJ1-3, with 8 bases identical to TRBD1. From germline, CDR1 is MNHEY and CDR2 SVGAGI. V lost 0 bases and J lost 9; bases outside the gene matches: 7. The CDR3 has 15 residues. The CDR3 DNA is TGTGCCAGCAGTTACTCCCCGACAGGGGATAGCACCATATATTTT. Residues: CASSYSPTGDSTIYF.

J is TRBJ2-5 and V is TRBV5-4, with D possibly TRBD2 on 6 matching bases. Between the trimmed V and J ends, which lost 0 bases and 5 bases, there was a span of 14 bases. The CDR3 loop spans 15 amino acids. Germline CDR1 and CDR2: SGHNT and YYREEE (reference sequence). The CDR3 spells CASSLATSGGETQYF. Written as DNA, the CDR3 is TGTGCCAGCAGCTTGGCGACTAGTGGTGGTGAGACCCAGTACTTC. The whole variable domain, remainder taken from reference TRBV5-4 and TRBJ2-5, is ETGVTQSPTHLIKTRGQQVTLRCSSQSGHNTVSWYQQALGQGPQFIFQYYREEENGRGNFPPRFSGLQFPNYSSELNVNALELDDSALYLCASSLATSGGETQYFGPGTRLLVL.

The chain joins TRBV11-3 to TRBJ1-1, with D possibly TRBD1 on 6 matching bases. Germline V gives CDR1 SGHNT, CDR2 YENEEA. V lost 4 bases to trimming and J lost 0 bases, with 21 bases between them. CDR3 length: 18 residues. The CDR3 here is CASSSYPPPDRVNTEAFF. The CDR3 coding sequence is TGTGCCAGCAGCTCTTACCCCCCCCCGGACAGAGTGAACACTGAAGCTTTCTTT.

The chain employs TRBV6-5 and TRBJ2-7; possible D gene TRBD1, 7 bases. Germline V gene lookup returns CDR1 MNHEY and CDR2 SVGAGI. This CDR3 is 15 amino acids long. V lost 2 bases, J lost 3 bases, and 14 bases lay in between. This CDR3 reads CASSYSRGEIYEQYF. Here the CDR3 DNA reads TGTGCCAGCAGTTACAGCAGGGGGGAAATCTACGAGCAGTACTTC.

V and J are TRBV5-1 and TRBJ1-4, with 9 bases lining up with TRBD1. CDR3 length: 16 residues. The ends lost 5 bases at V and 0 bases at J; junction bases unmatched: 5. Germline CDR1 and CDR2: SGHRS and YFSETQ. CDR3 sequence reads: CASRWTGAATNEKLFF. CDR3 nucleotides: TGCGCCAGCAGGTGGACAGGGGCCGCAACTAATGAAAAACTGTTTTTT.

The chain couples TRBV11-1 to TRBJ2-7; 8 bases map to TRBD1. Germline CDR1 SGHAT, CDR2 FQDESV (reference sequence). The V gene end was trimmed by 4 bases and the J gene end by 5 bases; junction bases not matched to a gene: 1. The CDR3 is 12 residues long. CDR3 DNA: TGTGCCAGCAGCTCGGACAGGGACGAGCAGTACTTC. Residues: CASSSDRDEQYF.

The chain recombines TRBV18 with TRBJ1-1; D is perhaps TRBD1 (5 bases). CDR1 and CDR2 (germline): KGHSH, LQKENI. CDR3 length equals 13 residues. Trimming left V 6 bases short and J 0 bases short, with 8 bases between. CDR3 amino acids: CASSGDLNTEAFF. The CDR3 DNA reads as TGTGCCAGCTCGGGGGACTTGAACACTGAAGCTTTCTTT.

V and J are TRBV19 and TRBJ2-1; D is unclear. V was cut by 6 bases and J by 0 bases, with 6 bases left in between. CDR3 length: 13 amino acids. CDR1 and CDR2 from the germline V gene are LNHDA and SQIVND (reference sequence). This chain's CDR3 is CASRESSYNEQFF. CDR3 sequence (DNA): TGTGCCAGTAGGGAGAGCTCCTACAATGAGCAGTTCTTC.

The chain has TRBV7-9 and TRBJ2-5; the match to TRBD2 covers 12 bases. Germline V gene data show CDR1 as SEHNR and CDR2 as FQNEAQ (reference sequence). Unmatched junction bases numbered 1, after V lost 3 bases and J lost 5 bases. The CDR3 spans 14 residues. In nucleotides, the CDR3 is TGTGCCAGCAGCTTTACTAGCGGGGGGGAGACCCAGTACTTC. Its protein is CASSFTSGGETQYF.

In the case of this clone: The same CDR3 is also encoded by other DNA sequences in this sample. The chain has TRBV7-9 and TRBJ2-7; no firm D call. From germline, CDR1 is SEHNR and CDR2 FQNEAQ (reference sequence). The germline V and J ends were trimmed by 1 base and 6 bases, with 7 bases remaining between them. CDR3 length equals 12 residues. CDR3 sequence: CASSLGSGEQYF. The CDR3 bases are TGTGCCAGCAGCTTAGGCTCCGGCGAGCAGTACTTC.

This chain links TRBV3-1 (or the pseudogene TRBV3-2) with TRBJ2-4; 10 bases are shared with TRBD1. This CDR3 comprises 16 residues. Germline CDR1 LGHDT, CDR2 YNNKEL (reference sequence). The V and J ends lost 1 base and 9 bases, in that order; junction bases with no gene match: 9. This chain's CDR3 is CASSQGLGQGLGIQYF. The CDR3 DNA reads TGTGCCAGCAGCCAAGGCCTGGGACAGGGGCTGGGCATTCAGTACTTC.

The chain has TRBV27 and TRBJ2-2; 9 bases match TRBD1. CDR3 length equals 14 residues. Germline lookup yields CDR1 MNHEY and CDR2 SMNVEV (reference sequence). The trim removed 7 bases at V and 4 bases at J, leaving 4 bases unmatched. The CDR3 sequence is CASTADRGTGELFF. The CDR3 coding sequence is TGTGCCAGCACCGCGGACAGGGGCACCGGGGAGCTGTTTTTT.

The chain joins TRBV6-1 to TRBJ1-5, with D unclear. V was cut by 1 base and J by 0 bases, with 4 bases left in between. Germline assignment: CDR1 MNHNS and CDR2 SASEGT. CDR3 size: 14 residues. CDR3 nucleotide sequence: TGTGCCAGCAGTGAAGTTAGTAGCAATCAGCCCCAGCATTTT. It yields the protein CASSEVSSNQPQHF.

The V gene is TRBV30, the J gene TRBJ2-1; tentatively, D is TRBD2 (5 bases). The V gene lost 2 bases and the J gene lost 3 bases, with 17 bases spanning the gap. Germline CDR1 is GTSNPN and CDR2 is SVGIG (reference sequence). The CDR3 extends over 16 amino acids. The DNA of the CDR3 is TGTGCCTGGAGTCCCCTCGTGGCGGGTAGCTACAATGAGCAGTTCTTC. It specifies CAWSPLVAGSYNEQFF.

The chain links TRBV3-1 (or the pseudogene TRBV3-2) to TRBJ1-3; TRBD1 aligns across 9 bases. After removal of 2 bases from V and 4 bases from J, the junction contained 6 bases not matched to a gene. Germline V gives CDR1 LGHDT, CDR2 YNNKEL (reference sequence). CDR3 length equals 16 residues. The CDR3 reads CASSQPGTGSGNTIYF. CDR3 coding DNA: TGTGCCAGCAGCCAACCCGGGACAGGGAGCGGAAACACCATATATTTT.

This clone was seen only once. The chain has TRBV7-8 and TRBJ1-2; D remains unclear. Germline V lookup: CDR1 SGHVS, CDR2 FQNEAQ. The CDR3 is 14 residues long. V dropped 6 bases and J dropped 2 bases, with 13 bases sitting between them. The CDR3 spells CASSDRLKNYGYTF. CDR3 bases: TGTGCCAGCAGTGATCGACTGAAAAACTATGGCTACACCTTC.

The chain links TRBV6-2 or TRBV6-3 to TRBJ2-1; the D is unclear. CDR1 and CDR2 from the germline V gene are MNHEY and SVGEGT. Trimming took off 6 bases at V and 8 bases at J, with 17 bases between the two ends. This CDR3 contains 14 residues. CDR3 residues: CASSPTAAWHEQFF. In DNA form, the CDR3 reads TGTGCCAGCAGCCCGACTGCAGCATGGCATGAGCAGTTCTTC.

The chain is built from TRBV14 and TRBJ1-5; 11 positions agree with TRBD1. CDR1 is SGHDN and CDR2 is FVKESK in the germline V gene. Losses at the gene ends were 6 bases for V and 3 bases for J; bases not matched to a gene: 10. This CDR3 comprises 17 residues. As DNA, the CDR3 is TGTGCCAGCAGGCGGACAGGGGGCGCGGGCCCCAATCAGCCCCAGCATTTT. Encoded protein: CASRRTGGAGPNQPQHF.

In this sample, this clone turned up a few times. The rearrangement uses TRBV6-2 or TRBV6-3 and TRBJ2-3; 9 nucleotides match TRBD2. This CDR3 is built from 16 residues. Germline CDR1 is MNHEY and CDR2 is SVGEGT. J lost 2 bases, V lost 5 bases, and 8 bases had no gene match. Here the CDR3 DNA reads TGTGCCAGCAGTCTCGAGGCTAGCGGGATCACAGATACGCAGTATTTT. Translation: CASSLEASGITDTQYF.

The rearrangement uses TRBV9 and TRBJ2-1; D unresolved. Trimming left V 0 bases short and J 0 bases short, with 10 bases between. The germline CDR1 and CDR2 sequences are SGDLS and YYNGEE. This CDR3 region has 16 residues. The CDR3 nucleotides read TGTGCCAGCAGCGTAGGCGGTAGCCTCTCCTACAATGAGCAGTTCTTC. This codes for CASSVGGSLSYNEQFF.

The CDR3 DNA reads TGTGCCAGCAGGCCTATCGGGACTAGCGGATCCTACGAGCAGTACTTC. It is translated as CASRPIGTSGSYEQYF. The chain couples TRBV6-2 or TRBV6-3 to TRBJ2-7; TRBD2 matches at 11 bases. CDR3 length: 16 amino acids. Losses at the gene ends were 6 bases for V and 1 base for J; bases not matched to a gene: 8. CDR1 and CDR2 from the germline V gene are MNHEY and SVGEGT.

This chain connects TRBV6-6 to TRBJ1-2, with 9 bases lining up with TRBD1. This CDR3 spans 15 amino acids. The J segment lost 8 bases and the V segment lost 2 bases, leaving 9 bases of the junction unmatched. Germline values: CDR1 MNHNY, CDR2 SVGAGI (reference sequence). The CDR3 nucleotides read TGTGCCAGCAGTTACATCCCGGGACAGGGATACGGCTACACCTTC. It translates to CASSYIPGQGYGYTF.

The chain has TRBV28 and TRBJ1-4; TRBD1 agrees at 7 bases. V trimming: 5 bases; J trimming: 2 bases; junction bases outside the gene matches: 5. The CDR3 spans 15 residues. CDR1 is MDHEN, CDR2 SYDVKM, per germline. CDR3 region: CASSTPGQTNEKLFF. The CDR3, as DNA: TGTGCCAGCAGTACTCCGGGACAGACTAATGAAAAACTGTTTTTT.

J is TRBJ1-2 and V is TRBV28; D is unclear. Germline CDR1 and CDR2: MDHEN and SYDVKM. CDR3 size: 15 residues. V lost 4 bases and J lost 3, with 15 bases in between. CDR3: CASSWRAGNYYGYTF. Here the CDR3 DNA reads TGTGCCAGCAGTTGGCGGGCGGGTAACTACTATGGCTACACCTTC.

The chain links TRBV5-6 to TRBJ2-7, with a tentative D call TRBD2 (6 bases). Germline loops: CDR1 SGHDT, CDR2 YYEEEE. V lost 0 bases and J 11 bases, leaving 9 bases between the germline ends. This CDR3 contains 11 residues. The CDR3 DNA is TGTGCCAGCAGCTTGGCTCGGGAGAAGTACTTC. Translation gives CASSLAREKYF.

CDR3: CASSPSISGRIGYEQYF. The CDR3 DNA sequence: TGTGCCAGCAGTCCATCTATTAGCGGGAGGATCGGCTACGAGCAGTACTTC. The chain joins TRBV6-6 to TRBJ2-7; TRBD2 aligns across 10 bases. The CDR3 consists of 17 residues. Trimming cost V 5 bases and J 3 bases; bases outside gene matches: 13. The germline CDR1 and CDR2 sequences are MNHNY and SVGAGI (reference sequence).

The gene calls are TRBV6-8 and TRBJ1-2; no clear D. The germline CDR1 and CDR2 sequences are MNHGY and SAAAGT. The CDR3 covers 14 residues. Trimming removed 3 bases from V and 9 bases from J, with 17 bases in between. CDR3 sequence reads: CASSYENGKVCYTF. CDR3 bases: TGTGCCAGCAGTTATGAGAACGGGAAGGTCTGCTACACCTTC.

The V gene is TRBV28, the J gene TRBJ1-1; 10 bases are shared with TRBD1. The length of the CDR3 is 18 residues. With V trimmed by 4 bases and J by 3 bases, 14 bases remained unmatched. The germline V gene encodes CDR1 MDHEN and CDR2 SYDVKM. CDR3 DNA: TGTGCCAGCAGTTCCCCGCGGGACAGGGGTTCGTTGTACACTGAAGCTTTCTTT. This encodes CASSSPRDRGSLYTEAFF. Together with reference TRBV28 and TRBJ1-1, the CDR3 gives the full variable domain: DVKVTQSSRYLVKRTGEKVFLECVQDMDHENMFWYRQDPGLGLRLIYFSYDVKMKEKGDIPEGYSVSREKKERFSLILESASTNQTSMYLCASSSPRDRGSLYTEAFFGQGTRLTVV.